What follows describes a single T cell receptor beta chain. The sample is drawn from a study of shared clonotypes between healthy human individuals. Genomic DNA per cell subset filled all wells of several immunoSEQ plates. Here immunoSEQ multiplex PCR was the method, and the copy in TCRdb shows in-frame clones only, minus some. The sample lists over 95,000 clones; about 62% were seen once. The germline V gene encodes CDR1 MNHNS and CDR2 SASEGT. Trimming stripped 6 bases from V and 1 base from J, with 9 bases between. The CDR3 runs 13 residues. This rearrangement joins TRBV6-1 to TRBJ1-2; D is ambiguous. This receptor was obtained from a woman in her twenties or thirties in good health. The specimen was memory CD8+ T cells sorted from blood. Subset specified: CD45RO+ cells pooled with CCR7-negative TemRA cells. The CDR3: CASRGRSNYGYTF. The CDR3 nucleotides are TGTGCCAGCAGGGGTCGGAGTAACTATGGCTACACCTTC.